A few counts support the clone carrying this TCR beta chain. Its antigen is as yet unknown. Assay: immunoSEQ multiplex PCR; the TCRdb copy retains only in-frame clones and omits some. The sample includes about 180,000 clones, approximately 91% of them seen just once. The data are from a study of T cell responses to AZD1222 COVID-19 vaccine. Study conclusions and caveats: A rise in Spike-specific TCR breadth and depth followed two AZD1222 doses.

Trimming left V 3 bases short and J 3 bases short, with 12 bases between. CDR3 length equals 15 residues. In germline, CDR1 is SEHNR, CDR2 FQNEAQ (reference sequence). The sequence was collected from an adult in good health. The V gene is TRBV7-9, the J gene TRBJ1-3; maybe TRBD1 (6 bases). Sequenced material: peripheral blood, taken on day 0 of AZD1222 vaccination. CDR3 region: CASSFGQGIGNTIYF. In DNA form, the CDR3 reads TGTGCCAGCAGCTTCGGGCAGGGGATTGGAAACACCATATATTTT.